The rows below give T cell receptor beta chains drawn from one sample of a study of lymphopenia after photon versus proton radiotherapy. Clones were sequenced by immunoSEQ multiplex PCR, and TCRdb holds only the in-frame ones, with some missing. There are 65,000 or so clones in the sample; roughly 90% occur only once, and over 10% lies in the top ten. The sequencing here drew on peripheral blood, taken from a patient treated with proton-based radiotherapy. All receptors come from a man aged 80 or over with esophageal cancer. CDR3s include the opening cysteine and the closing phenylalanine or tryptophan.

TRBV10-3	TRBJ1-2	CAIRDRHGYTF
TRBV30	TRBJ2-5	CASGGDLYQETQYF
TRBV19	TRBJ1-4	CASSNRDGTNEKLSF
TRBV7-2	TRBJ2-5	CASSSGTAQETQYF
TRBV6-5	TRBJ1-4	CASRPSYATNEKLFF
TRBV5-1	TRBJ1-2	CASSTGQGPSYGYTF
TRBV30	TRBJ1-1	CAWSVHSTGWGMNTEAFF
TRBV27	TRBJ1-2	CASSPDGRVGGYTF
TRBV19	TRBJ1-5	CASSPGGQYSNQPQHF
TRBV19	TRBJ2-2	CASLQGRNTGELFF
TRBV7-2	TRBJ1-1	CASSSEMGSGTEAFF
TRBV4-1	TRBJ1-4	CASSQGDRSNEKLFF
TRBV5-1	-	CASSLEFNTDTQHF
TRBV5-1	TRBJ2-7	CASVTRLADPYEQYF
TRBV7-8	TRBJ1-4	CASSLWGQGNEKLFF
TRBV30	TRBJ2-5	CAWRMGGEETQYF
TRBV12-2	TRBJ2-7	CASRLAVSGRAPYEQYF
TRBV27	TRBJ1-1	CASSLRRTVNTEAFF
TRBV6-6	TRBJ2-7	CASSYSTYEQYF
TRBV7-2	TRBJ1-4	CASSLRGDRVGKLFF
TRBV7-9	TRBJ1-5	CASSSGTGNQPQHF
TRBV7-2	TRBJ1-1	CASSFGGGETEAFF
TRBV13	TRBJ2-1	CASSLSLGQTIYNEQFF
TRBV30	TRBJ1-2	CAWSALYGYTF
TRBV7-2	TRBJ2-1	CASSLGGQETLAGVEQFF
TRBV7-6	TRBJ2-2	CASSLESGELFF
TRBV6-5	TRBJ1-5	CASRPALHEPQHF
TRBV15	TRBJ1-2	CATSREGINYGYTF
TRBV6-6	TRBJ2-5	CASTDTGTGEGETQYF
TRBV23-1	TRBJ1-6	CASSQSSVPGNSPLHF
TRBV5-4	TRBJ1-2	CASSGLQVAYGYTF
TRBV4-3	TRBJ2-3	CASSQVGRDTDTQYF
TRBV11-2	TRBJ1-2	CASSRDPNYGYTF
TRBV25-1	TRBJ2-7	CASSDSGQFIGQYF
TRBV14	TRBJ1-4	CASSTAGFNEKLFF
TRBV4-3	TRBJ1-2	CASSQSTGTGNYGYTF
TRBV7-6	TRBJ2-2	CASSLGAGGPGTGELFF
TRBV5-6	TRBJ1-1	CASSLGTGDYLNTEAFF
TRBV6-6	TRBJ1-6	CASSYRTVTNSPLHF
TRBV7-9	TRBJ1-2	CASSPRGGDYGYTF
TRBV7-2	-	CASSPSRYEQYF
TRBV30	TRBJ1-1	CAWSGTGKNTEAFF
TRBV6-5	TRBJ2-2	CASSYPGPTGELFF